The present T cell receptor (beta chain) was sequenced within a study of OX40 agonist ivuxolimab in advanced cancers. The CDR3 spans 15 residues. The germline V gene encodes CDR1 SGHKS and CDR2 YYEKEE (reference sequence). V was cut by 4 bases and J by 6 bases, with 17 bases left in between. TCRdb's copy holds only in-frame clones and misses some; the assay was immunoSEQ multiplex PCR. The sample contains about 67,000 clones, about 88% of which appear only once. Study-level results: Relative to CD4+, CD8+ T cells held more expanded clones on average.

Points on this clone: Its antigen is as yet unknown.

It was autoimmune disease history or systemic immunosuppression that excluded patients. The clonotype comes from an adult with an advanced solid tumor such as melanoma, head and neck, liver or kidney cancer. This specimen consisted of CD4+ or CD8+ T cells sorted from blood, obtained in a trial of the OX40 agonist ivuxolimab. The rearrangement joins TRBV5-5 to TRBJ1-5; no clear D. CDR3 bases: TGTGCCAGCAGCCCCATGGGAGCACAAGCTCAGCCCCAGCATTTT. Translated: CASSPMGAQAQPQHF.